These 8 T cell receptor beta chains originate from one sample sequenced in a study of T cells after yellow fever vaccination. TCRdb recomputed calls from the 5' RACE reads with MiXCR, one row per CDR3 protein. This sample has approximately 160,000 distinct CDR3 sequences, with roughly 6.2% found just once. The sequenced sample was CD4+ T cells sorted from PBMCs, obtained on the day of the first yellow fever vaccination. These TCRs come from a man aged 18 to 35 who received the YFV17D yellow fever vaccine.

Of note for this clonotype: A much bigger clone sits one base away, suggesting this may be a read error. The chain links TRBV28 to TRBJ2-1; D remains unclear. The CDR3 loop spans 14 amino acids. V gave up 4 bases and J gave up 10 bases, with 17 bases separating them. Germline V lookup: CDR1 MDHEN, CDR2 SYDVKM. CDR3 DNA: TGTGCCAGCAGTTCCCATTCCTTGTCCGGGGAGCAGTTCTTC. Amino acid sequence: CASSSHSLSGEQFF.

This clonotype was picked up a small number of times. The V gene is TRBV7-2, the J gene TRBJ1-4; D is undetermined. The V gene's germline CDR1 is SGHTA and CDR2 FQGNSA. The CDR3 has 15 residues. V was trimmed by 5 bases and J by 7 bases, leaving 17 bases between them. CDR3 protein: CASSQSGTEGEKLFF. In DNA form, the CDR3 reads TGTGCCAGCAGCCAAAGCGGAACCGAAGGTGAAAAACTGTTTTTT. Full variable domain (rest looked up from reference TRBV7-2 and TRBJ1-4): GAGVSQSPSNKVTEKGKDVELRCDPISGHTALYWYRQSLGQGLEFLIYFQGNSAPDKSGLPSDRFSAERTGGSVSTLTIQRTQQEDSAVYLCASSQSGTEGEKLFFGSGTQLSVL.

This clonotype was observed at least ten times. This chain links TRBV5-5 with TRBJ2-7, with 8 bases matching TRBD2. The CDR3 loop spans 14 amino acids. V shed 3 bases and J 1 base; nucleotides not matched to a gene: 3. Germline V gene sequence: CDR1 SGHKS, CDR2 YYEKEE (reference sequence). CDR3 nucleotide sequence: TGTGCCAGCAGCTCGGGCGGGGGGTCCTACGAGCAGTACGTC. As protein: CASSSGGGSYEQYV.

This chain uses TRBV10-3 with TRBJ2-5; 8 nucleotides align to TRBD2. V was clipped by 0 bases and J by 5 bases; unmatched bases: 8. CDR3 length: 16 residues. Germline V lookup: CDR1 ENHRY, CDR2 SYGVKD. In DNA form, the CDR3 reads TGTGCCATCAGTGAGTCGACGGGGCGGGGGGCTGAGACCCAGTACTTC. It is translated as CAISESTGRGAETQYF.

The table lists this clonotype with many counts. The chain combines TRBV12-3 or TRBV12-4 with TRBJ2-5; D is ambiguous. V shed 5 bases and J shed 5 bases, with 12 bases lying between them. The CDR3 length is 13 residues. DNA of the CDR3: TGTGCCAGCAGTACCCTCGCCCTGGAGACCCAGTACTTC. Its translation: CASSTLALETQYF.

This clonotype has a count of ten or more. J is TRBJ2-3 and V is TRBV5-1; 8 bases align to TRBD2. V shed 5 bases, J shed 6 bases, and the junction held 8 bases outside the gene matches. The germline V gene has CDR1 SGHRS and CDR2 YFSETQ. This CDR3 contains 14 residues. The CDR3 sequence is CASRDGTSVDTQYF. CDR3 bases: TGCGCCAGCAGGGACGGGACTAGTGTGGATACGCAGTATTTT.

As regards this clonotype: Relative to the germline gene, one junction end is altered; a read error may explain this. This chain's CDR3 is CCAPRWGGGVQETQYF. CDR3 bases: TGCTGTGCTCCTCGGTGGGGAGGAGGGGTCCAAGAGACCCAGTACTTC. The chain combines TRBV20-1 with TRBJ2-5, with a possible D match to TRBD2 (6 bases). Germline assignment: CDR1 DFQATT and CDR2 SNEGSKA (reference sequence). This CDR3 spans 16 amino acids.

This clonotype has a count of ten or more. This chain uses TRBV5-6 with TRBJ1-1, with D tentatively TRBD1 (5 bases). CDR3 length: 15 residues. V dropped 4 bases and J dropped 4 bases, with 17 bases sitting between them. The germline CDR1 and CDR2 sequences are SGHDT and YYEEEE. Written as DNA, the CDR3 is TGTGCCAGCAGCCCTAGGTGGGGGGTCGGCACTGAAGCTTTCTTT. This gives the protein CASSPRWGVGTEAFF.